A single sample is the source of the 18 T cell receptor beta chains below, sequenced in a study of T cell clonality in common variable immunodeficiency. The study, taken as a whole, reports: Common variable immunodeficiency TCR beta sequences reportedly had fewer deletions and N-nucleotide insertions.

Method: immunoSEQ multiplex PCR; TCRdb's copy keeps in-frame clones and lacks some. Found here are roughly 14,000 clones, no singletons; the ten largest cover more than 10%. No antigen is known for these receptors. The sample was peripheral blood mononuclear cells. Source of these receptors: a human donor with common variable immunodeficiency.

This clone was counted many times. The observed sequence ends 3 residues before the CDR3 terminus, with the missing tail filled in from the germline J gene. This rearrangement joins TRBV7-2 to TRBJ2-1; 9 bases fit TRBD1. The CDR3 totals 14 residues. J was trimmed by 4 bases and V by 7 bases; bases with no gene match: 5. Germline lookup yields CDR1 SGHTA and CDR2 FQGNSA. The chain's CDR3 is CASIGQGPYNEQFF. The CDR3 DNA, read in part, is TGTGCCAGCATCGGACAGGGGCCTTACAATGAG.

The sequenced CDR3 bases are TGTGCCAGCACCAGGACTAGCGGGGTCATCCTGACC. It yields the protein CASTRTSGVILT. The CDR3 in its entirety is CASTRTSGVILTQYF. The chain has TRBV2 and TRBJ2-5, with 12 positions matching TRBD2. The read gets to within 3 residues of the CDR3 end, and the germline J gene fills in the rest. CDR1 SNHLY and CDR2 FYNNEI come from the germline V gene. The V gene end was trimmed by 7 bases and the J gene end by 7 bases; junction bases not matched to a gene: 10. This CDR3 spans 15 amino acids.

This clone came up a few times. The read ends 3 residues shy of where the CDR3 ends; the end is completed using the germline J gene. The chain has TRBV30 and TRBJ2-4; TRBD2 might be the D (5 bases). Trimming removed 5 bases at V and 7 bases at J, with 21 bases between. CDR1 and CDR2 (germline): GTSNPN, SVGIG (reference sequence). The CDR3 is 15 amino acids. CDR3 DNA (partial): TGTGCCTGGCGTACGTACGAAGGTTTAGCGAACATT. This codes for CAWRTYEGLANI. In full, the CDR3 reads CAWRTYEGLANIQYF.

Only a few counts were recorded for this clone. The CDR3 bases that were read are TGTGCCAGTAGTAACCTACCACTAGCGGGAGGCCATGTTGAG. Translated, it gives CASSNLPLAGGHVE. The CDR3 reads in full as CASSNLPLAGGHVEQFF. The V and J genes are TRBV19 and TRBJ2-1; 12 bases line up with TRBD2. The CDR3 goes on 3 residues after the read ends, and that part is filled in from the germline J gene. CDR3 length: 17 residues. V was pared by 4 bases and J by 9 bases, with 13 bases of the junction left unmatched. Germline V gives CDR1 LNHDA, CDR2 SQIVND (reference sequence).

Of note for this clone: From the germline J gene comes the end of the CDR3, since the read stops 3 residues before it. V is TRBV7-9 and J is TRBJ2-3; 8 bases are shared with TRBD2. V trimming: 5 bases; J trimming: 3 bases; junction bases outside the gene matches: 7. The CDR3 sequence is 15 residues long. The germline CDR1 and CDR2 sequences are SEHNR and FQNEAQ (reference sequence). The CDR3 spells CASSLGLAQTDTQYF. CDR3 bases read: TGTGCCAGCAGCCTCGGACTAGCTCAGACAGATACG.

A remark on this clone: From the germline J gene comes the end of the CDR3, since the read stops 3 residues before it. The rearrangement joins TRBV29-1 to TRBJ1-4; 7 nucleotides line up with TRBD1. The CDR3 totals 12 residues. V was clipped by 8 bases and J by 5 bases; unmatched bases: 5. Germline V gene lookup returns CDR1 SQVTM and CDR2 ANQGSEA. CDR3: CSPGGRNEKLFF. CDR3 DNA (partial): TGCAGCCCAGGGGGAAGGAATGAAAAA.

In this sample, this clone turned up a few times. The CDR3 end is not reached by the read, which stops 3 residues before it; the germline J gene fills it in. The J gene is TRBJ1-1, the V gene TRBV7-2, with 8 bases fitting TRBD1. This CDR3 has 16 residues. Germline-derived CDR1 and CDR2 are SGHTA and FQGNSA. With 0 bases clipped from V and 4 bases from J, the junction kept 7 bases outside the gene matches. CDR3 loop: CASSLASQGAGTEAFF. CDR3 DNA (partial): TGTGCCAGCAGCTTAGCTAGCCAGGGGGCGGGCACTGAA.

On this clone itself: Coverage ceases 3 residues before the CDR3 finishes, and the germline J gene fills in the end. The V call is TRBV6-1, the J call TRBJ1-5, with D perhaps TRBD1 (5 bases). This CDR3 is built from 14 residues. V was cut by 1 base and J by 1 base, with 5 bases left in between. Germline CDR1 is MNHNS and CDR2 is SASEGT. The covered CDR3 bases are TGTGCCAGCAGTGAAGACAGGAGCAATCAGCCC. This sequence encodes CASSEDRSNQP. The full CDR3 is CASSEDRSNQPQHF.

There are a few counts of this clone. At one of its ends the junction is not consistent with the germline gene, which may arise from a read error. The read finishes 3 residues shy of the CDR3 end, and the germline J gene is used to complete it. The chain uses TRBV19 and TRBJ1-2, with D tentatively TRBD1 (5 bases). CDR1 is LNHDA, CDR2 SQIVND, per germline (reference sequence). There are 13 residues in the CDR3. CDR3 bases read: TGTGCCAGTAGTGTAGACAGAGATTATGGC. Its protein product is CASSVDRDYG. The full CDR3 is CASSVDRDYGYTF.

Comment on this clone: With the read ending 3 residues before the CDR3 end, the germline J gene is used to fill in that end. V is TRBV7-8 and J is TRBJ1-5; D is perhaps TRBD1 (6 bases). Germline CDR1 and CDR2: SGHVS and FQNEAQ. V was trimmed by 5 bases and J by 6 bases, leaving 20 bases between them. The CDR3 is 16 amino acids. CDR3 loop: CASSQSPQGWPQPQHF. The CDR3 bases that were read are TGTGCCAGCAGCCAAAGTCCCCAGGGGTGGCCTCAGCCC. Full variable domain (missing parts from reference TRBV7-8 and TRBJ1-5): GAGVSQSPRYKVAKRGQDVALRCDPISGHVSLFWYQQALGQGPEFLTYFQNEAQLDKSGLPSDRFFAERPEGSVSTLKIQRTQQEDSAVYLCASSQSPQGWPQPQHFGDGTRLSIL.

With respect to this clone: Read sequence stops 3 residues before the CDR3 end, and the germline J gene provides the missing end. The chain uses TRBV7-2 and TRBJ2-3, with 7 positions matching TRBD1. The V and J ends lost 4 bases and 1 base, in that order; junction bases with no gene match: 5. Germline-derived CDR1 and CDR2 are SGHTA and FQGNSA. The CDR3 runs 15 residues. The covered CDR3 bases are TGTGCCAGCAGCTACCGGGACAGTCGCACAGATACG. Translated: CASSYRDSRTDT. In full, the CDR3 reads CASSYRDSRTDTQYF.

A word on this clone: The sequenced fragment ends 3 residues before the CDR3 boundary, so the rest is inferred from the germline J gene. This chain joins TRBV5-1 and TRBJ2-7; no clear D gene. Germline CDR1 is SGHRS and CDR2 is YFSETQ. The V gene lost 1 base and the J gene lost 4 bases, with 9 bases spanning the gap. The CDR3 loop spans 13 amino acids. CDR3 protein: CASSLMGKYEQYF. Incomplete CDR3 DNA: TGCGCCAGCAGCTTGATGGGCAAATACGAG.

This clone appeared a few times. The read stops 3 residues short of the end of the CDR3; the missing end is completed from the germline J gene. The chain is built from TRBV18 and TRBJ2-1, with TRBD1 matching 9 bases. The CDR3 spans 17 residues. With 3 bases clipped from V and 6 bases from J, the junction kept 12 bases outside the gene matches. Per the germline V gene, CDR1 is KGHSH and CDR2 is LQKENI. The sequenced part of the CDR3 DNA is TGTGCCAGCTCACCCTACGACAGGGGGTTTTTGTTCAATGAG. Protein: CASSPYDRGFLFNE. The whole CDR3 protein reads CASSPYDRGFLFNEQFF.

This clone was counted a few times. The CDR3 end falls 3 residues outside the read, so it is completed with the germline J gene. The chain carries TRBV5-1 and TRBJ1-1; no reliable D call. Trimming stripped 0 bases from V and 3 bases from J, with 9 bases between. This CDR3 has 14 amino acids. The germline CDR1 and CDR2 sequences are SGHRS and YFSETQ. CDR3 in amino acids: CASSLVRVDTEAFF. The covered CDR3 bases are TGCGCCAGCAGCTTGGTTAGGGTAGACACTGAA.

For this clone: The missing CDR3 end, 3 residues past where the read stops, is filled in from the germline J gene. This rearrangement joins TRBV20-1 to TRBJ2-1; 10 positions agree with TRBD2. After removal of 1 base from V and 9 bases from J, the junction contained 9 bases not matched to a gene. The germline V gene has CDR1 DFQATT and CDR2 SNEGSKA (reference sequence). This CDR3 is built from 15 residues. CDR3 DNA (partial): TGCAGTGCTAGAGTTCCCCTAGCGGGAGCTATTGAG. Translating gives CSARVPLAGAIE. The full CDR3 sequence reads CSARVPLAGAIEQFF.

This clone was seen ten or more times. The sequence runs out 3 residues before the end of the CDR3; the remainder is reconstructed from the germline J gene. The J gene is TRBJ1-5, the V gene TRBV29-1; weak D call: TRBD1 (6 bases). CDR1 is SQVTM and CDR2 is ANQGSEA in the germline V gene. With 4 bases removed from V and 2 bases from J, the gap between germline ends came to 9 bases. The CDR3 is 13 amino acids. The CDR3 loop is CSVGDRRNQPQHF. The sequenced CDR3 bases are TGCAGCGTTGGTGACAGGCGCAATCAGCCC. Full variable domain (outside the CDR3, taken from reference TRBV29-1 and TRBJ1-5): SAVISQKPSRDICQRGTSLTIQCQVDSQVTMMFWYRQQPGQSLTLIATANQGSEATYESGFVIDKFPISRPNLTFSTLTVSNMSPEDSSIYLCSVGDRRNQPQHFGDGTRLSIL.

The CDR3 DNA, read in part, is TGTGCCAGTAGCATGGGGGACAGATATGAAAAA. It yields the protein CASSMGDRYEK. The CDR3 in full is CASSMGDRYEKLFF. The rearrangement links TRBV19 to TRBJ1-4, with 7 bases matching TRBD1. The read terminates 3 residues ahead of where the CDR3 ends, so the germline J gene completes it. The V and J ends lost 6 bases and 6 bases, in that order; junction bases with no gene match: 7. Germline values: CDR1 LNHDA, CDR2 SQIVND (reference sequence). The CDR3 loop spans 14 amino acids.

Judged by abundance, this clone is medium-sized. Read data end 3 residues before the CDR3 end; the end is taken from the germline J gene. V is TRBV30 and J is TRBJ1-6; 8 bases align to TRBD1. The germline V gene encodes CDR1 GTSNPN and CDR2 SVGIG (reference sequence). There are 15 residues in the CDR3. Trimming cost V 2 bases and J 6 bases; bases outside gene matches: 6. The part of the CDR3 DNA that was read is TGTGCCTGGAGTTTCGGGACAGGTCGTAATTCACCC. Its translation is CAWSFGTGRNSP. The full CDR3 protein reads CAWSFGTGRNSPLHF.